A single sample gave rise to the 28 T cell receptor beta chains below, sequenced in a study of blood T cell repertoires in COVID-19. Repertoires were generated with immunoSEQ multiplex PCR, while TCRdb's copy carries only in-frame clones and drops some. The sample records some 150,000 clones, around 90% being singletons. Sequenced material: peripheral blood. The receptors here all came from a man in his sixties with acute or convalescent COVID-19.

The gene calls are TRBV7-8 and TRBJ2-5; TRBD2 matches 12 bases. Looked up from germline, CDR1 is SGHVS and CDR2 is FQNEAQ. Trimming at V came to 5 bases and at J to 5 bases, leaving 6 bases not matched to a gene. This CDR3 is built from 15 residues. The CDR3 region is CASSLLAGGLETQYF. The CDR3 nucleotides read TGTGCCAGCAGCCTTCTAGCGGGGGGGCTTGAGACCCAGTACTTC.

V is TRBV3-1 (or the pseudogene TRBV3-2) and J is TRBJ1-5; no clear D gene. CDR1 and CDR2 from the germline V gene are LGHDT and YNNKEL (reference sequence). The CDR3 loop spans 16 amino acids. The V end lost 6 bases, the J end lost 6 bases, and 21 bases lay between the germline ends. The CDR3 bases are TGTGCCAGCAGTAGATCGGGAAGGATGGGCGGTCAGCCCCAGCATTTT. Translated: CASSRSGRMGGQPQHF.

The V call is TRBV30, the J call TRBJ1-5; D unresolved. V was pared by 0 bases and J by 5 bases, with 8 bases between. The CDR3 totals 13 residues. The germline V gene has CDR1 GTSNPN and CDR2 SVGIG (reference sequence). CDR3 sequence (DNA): TGTGCCTGGAGTGTACAAGAGGATCAGCCCCAGCATTTT. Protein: CAWSVQEDQPQHF.

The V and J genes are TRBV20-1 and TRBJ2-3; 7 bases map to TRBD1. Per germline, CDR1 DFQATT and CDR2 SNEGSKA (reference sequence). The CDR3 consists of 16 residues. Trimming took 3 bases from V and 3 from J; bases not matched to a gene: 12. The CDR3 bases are TGCAGTGCTAGTAGGCCCGACAGGGTCGGTACAGATACGCAGTATTTT. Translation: CSASRPDRVGTDTQYF.

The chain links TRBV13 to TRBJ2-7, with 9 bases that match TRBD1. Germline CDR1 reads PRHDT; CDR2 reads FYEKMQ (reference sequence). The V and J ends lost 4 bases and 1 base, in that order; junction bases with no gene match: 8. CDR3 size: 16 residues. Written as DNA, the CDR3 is TGTGCCAGCAGCTCCCGCGTGGGACAGGGATCCTACGAGCAGTACTTC. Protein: CASSSRVGQGSYEQYF.

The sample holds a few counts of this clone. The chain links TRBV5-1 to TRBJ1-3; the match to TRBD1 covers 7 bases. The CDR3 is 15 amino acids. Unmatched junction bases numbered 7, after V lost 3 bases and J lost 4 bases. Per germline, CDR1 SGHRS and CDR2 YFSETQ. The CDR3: CASSSGGDSGNTIYF. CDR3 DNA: TGCGCCAGCAGCTCTGGTGGGGACAGCGGAAACACCATATATTTT.

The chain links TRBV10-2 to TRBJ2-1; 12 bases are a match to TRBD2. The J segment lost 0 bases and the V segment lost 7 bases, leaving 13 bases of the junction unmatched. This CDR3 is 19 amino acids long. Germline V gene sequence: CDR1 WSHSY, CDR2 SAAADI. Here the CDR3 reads CASISLRLAGANSYNEQFF. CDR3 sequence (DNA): TGCGCCAGCATCTCCTTGCGACTAGCGGGGGCTAACTCCTACAATGAGCAGTTCTTC.

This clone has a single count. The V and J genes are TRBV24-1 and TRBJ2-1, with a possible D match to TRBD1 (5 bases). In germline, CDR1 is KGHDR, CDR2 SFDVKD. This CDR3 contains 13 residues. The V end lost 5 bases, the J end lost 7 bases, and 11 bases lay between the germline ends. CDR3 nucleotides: TGTGCCACCAGTGCCAGGGTCGGTAATGAGCAGTTCTTC. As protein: CATSARVGNEQFF.

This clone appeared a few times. DNA for the CDR3: TGTGCCAGTAGTATTCCCCAGTTTCGTGGCTACACCTTC. Translating it yields CASSIPQFRGYTF. V is TRBV19 and J is TRBJ1-2; D is uncertain. V lost 3 bases and J lost 7, with 12 bases in between. This CDR3 spans 13 amino acids. CDR1 LNHDA and CDR2 SQIVND come from the germline V gene (reference sequence).

This CDR3 is CASSLSTFYGYTF. CDR3 DNA: TGTGCCAGCAGCTTAAGTACTTTCTATGGCTACACCTTC. This chain links TRBV7-9 with TRBJ1-2; the D is unclear. The germline V gene has CDR1 SEHNR and CDR2 FQNEAQ (reference sequence). The CDR3 is 13 residues long. Trimming removed 2 bases from V and 4 bases from J, with 8 bases in between.

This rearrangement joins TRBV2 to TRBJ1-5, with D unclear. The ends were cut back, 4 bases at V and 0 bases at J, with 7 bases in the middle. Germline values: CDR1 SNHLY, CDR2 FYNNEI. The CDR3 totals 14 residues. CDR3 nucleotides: TGTGCCAGCAGTGTGTCTCGTAGCAATCAGCCCCAGCATTTT. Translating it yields CASSVSRSNQPQHF. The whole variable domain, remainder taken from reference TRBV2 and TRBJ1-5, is EPEVTQTPSHQVTQMGQEVILRCVPISNHLYFYWYRQILGQKVEFLVSFYNNEISEKSEIFDDQFSVERPDGSNFTLKIRSTKLEDSAMYFCASSVSRSNQPQHFGDGTRLSIL.

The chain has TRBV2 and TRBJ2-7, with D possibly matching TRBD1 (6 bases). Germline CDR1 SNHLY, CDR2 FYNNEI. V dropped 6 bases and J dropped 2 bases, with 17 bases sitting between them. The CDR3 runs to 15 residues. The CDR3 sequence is CASRKGADSPYEQYF. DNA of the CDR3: TGTGCCAGCAGGAAGGGTGCGGACAGCCCCTACGAGCAGTACTTC.

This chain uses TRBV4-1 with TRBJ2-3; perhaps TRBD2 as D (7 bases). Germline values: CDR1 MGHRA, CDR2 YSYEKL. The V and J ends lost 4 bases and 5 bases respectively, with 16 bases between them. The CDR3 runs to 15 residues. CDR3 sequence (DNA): TGCGCCAGCAGCCCCCTTGGGGGGGGCGGAGATACGCAGTATTTT. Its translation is CASSPLGGGGDTQYF.

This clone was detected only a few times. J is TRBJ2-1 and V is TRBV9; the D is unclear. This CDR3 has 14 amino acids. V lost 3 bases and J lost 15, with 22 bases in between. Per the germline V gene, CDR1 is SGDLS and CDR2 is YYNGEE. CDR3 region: CASSGSGSPSKRFF. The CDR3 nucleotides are TGTGCCAGCAGCGGTAGTGGTAGCCCTTCAAAGAGGTTCTTC. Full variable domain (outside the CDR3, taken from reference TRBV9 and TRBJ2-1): DSGVTQTPKHLITATGQRVTLRCSPRSGDLSVYWYQQSLDQGLQFLIQYYNGEERAKGNILERFSAQQFPDLHSELNLSSLELGDSALYFCASSGSGSPSKRFFGPGTRLTVL.

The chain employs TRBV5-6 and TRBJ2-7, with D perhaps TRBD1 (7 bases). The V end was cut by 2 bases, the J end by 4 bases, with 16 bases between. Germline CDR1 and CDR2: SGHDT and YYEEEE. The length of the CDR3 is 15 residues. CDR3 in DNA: TGTGCCAGCAGCTTAGGAGGGGGCGTGGGTTACGAGCAGTACTTC. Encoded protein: CASSLGGGVGYEQYF.

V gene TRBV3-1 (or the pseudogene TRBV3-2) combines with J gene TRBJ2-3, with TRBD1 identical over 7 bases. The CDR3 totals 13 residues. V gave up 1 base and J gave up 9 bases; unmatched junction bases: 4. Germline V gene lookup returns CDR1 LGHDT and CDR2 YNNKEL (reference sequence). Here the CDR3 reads CASSQVQQGTQYF. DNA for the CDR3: TGTGCCAGCAGCCAAGTACAACAGGGGACGCAGTATTTT.

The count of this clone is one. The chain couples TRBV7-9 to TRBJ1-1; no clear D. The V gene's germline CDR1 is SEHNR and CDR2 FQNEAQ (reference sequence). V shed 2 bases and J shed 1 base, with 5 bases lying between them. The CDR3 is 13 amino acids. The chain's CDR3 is CASSLSGNTEAFF. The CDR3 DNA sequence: TGTGCCAGCAGCTTATCAGGGAACACTGAAGCTTTCTTT. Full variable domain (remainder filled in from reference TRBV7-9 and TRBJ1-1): DTGVSQNPRHKITKRGQNVTFRCDPISEHNRLYWYRQTLGQGPEFLTYFQNEAQLEKSRLLSDRFSAERPKGSFSTLEIQRTEQGDSAMYLCASSLSGNTEAFFGQGTRLTVV.

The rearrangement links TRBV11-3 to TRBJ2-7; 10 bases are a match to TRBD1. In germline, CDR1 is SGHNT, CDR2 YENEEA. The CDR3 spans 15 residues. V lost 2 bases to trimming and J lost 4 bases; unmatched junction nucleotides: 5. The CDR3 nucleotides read TGTGCCAGCAGCTTATCCCGGGACAGGGGATACGAGCAGTACTTC. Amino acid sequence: CASSLSRDRGYEQYF.

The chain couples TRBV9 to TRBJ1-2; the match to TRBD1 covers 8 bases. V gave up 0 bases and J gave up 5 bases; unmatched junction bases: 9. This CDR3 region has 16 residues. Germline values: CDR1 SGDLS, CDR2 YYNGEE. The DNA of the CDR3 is TGTGCCAGCAGCGTAGGGGCTGGTCAGGGGGCTTATGGCTACACCTTC. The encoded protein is CASSVGAGQGAYGYTF.

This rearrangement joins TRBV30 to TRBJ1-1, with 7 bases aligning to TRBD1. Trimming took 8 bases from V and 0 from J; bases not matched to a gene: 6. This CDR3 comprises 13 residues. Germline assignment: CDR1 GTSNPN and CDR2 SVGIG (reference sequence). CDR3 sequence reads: CAVNRGLNTEAFF. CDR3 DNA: TGTGCCGTGAACAGGGGTTTGAACACTGAAGCTTTCTTT.

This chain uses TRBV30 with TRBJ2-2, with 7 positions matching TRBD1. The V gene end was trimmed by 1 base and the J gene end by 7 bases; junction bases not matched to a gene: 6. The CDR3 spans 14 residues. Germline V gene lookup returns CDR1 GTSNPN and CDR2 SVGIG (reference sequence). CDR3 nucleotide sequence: TGTGCCTGGAGTGCGGACAGGTCCGGCGGGGAGCTGTTTTTT. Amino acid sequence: CAWSADRSGGELFF.

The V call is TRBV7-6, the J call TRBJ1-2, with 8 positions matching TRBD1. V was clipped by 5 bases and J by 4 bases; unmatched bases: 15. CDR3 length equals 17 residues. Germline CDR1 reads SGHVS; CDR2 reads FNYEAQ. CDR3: CASSPSSAGGEGYGYTF. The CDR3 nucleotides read TGTGCCAGCAGCCCTTCGAGTGCAGGGGGCGAGGGCTATGGCTACACCTTC.

CDR3 in amino acids: CASSPSQGNNQPQHF. The CDR3 nucleotides are TGTGCCAGCTCACCGAGCCAGGGGAACAATCAGCCCCAGCATTTT. This rearrangement joins TRBV18 to TRBJ1-5, with D maybe TRBD1 (6 bases). With 3 bases removed from V and 3 bases from J, the gap between germline ends came to 12 bases. Germline V gene lookup returns CDR1 KGHSH and CDR2 LQKENI. The CDR3 is 15 residues long.

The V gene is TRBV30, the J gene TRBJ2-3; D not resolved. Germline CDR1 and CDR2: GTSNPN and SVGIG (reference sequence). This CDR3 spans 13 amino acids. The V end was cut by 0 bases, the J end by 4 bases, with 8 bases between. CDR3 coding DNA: TGTGCCTGGAGTGTACTCCCCGCAGATACGCAGTATTTT. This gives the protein CAWSVLPADTQYF.

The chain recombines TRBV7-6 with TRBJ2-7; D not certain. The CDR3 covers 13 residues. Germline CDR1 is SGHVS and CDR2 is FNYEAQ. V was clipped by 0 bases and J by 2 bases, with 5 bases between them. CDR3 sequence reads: CASSLASTYEQYF. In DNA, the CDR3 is TGTGCCAGCAGCTTAGCATCTACCTACGAGCAGTACTTC.

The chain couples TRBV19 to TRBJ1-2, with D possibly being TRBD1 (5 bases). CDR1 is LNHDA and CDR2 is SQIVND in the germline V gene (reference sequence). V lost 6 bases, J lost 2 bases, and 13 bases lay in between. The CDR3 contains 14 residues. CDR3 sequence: CASRMTDMNYGYTF. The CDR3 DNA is TGTGCCAGTAGGATGACAGACATGAACTATGGCTACACCTTC.

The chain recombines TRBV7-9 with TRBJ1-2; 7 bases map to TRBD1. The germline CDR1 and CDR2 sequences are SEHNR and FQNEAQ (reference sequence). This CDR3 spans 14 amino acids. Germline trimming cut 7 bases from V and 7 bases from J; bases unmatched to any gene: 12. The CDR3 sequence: CASTKVDRAVGYTF. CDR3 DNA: TGTGCCAGCACCAAGGTCGACAGGGCGGTTGGCTACACCTTC.

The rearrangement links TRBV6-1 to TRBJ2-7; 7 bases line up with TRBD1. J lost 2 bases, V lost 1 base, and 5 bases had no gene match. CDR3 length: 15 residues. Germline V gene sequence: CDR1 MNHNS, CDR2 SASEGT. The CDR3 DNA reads TGTGCCAGCAGTGAAGTAGAAAGGGGGCCCTACGAGCAGTACTTC. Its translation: CASSEVERGPYEQYF.